The sequence of this T cell receptor beta chain was determined in a study of regulatory T cells. Study findings and constraints: In CD3G-deficient patients, conventional CD4+ T cells were enriched for hydrophobic CDR3 residues at positions 6 and 7. Patient repertoires had restricted TRB V-J pairs and skewed V and J usage, most in Tregs.

Every patient with CD3G deficiency had evidence of autoimmunity. Patients aged 2 to 39 years had fewer naive and more memory CD4+ and CD8+ T cells. Regulatory (CD25-high CD127-low) and conventional (CD25-low CD127-high) CD4+ T cells were sorted separately. This clone turned up a few times. Its antigen is undetermined. The same CDR3 can be traced to other DNA sequences in this sample. Amplification used 52 TRBV primers and 13 TRBJ primers. This table comes from immunoSEQ multiplex PCR, and its TCRdb copy is limited to in-frame clones, with some not included. The repertoire holds over 30,000 clones, over 90% seen once, with about 0.96% in the top ten. Germline loops: CDR1 SGHRS, CDR2 YFSETQ. Trimming stripped 0 bases from V and 3 bases from J, with 7 bases between. The CDR3 has 13 residues.

The TCR sequence derives from a child under 10 years old with CD3G deficiency. The material sequenced was conventional CD4+ T cells sorted from blood. This chain uses TRBV5-1 with TRBJ2-7; D gene uncertain. The CDR3 region is CASSLEAGYEQYF. DNA of the CDR3: TGCGCCAGCAGCTTGGAGGCAGGCTACGAGCAGTACTTC.